This T cell receptor (beta chain) was observed in a study of memory B cells and T cells in multiple sclerosis. General study results and limits: Shared clonotype counts depended on differing compartment clone-set sizes and were normalized.

This clone was picked up a small number of times. Its antigen is still unknown. V dropped 0 bases and J dropped 7; count of bases not matched to a gene: 6. This CDR3 contains 15 residues. The germline V gene encodes CDR1 MNHEY and CDR2 SVGAGI. Sequencing used immunoSEQ multiplex PCR; TCRdb keeps in-frame clones, though not all of them. The table lists roughly 14,000 clones, around 70% of them singletons. Sequenced sample: memory (CD45RO+) CD4+ T cells from blood. V is TRBV6-5 and J is TRBJ1-5; TRBD1 agrees at 7 bases. The sequence came from a human donor with multiple sclerosis. The CDR3 coding sequence is TGTGCCAGCAGTTACTCTGCGGCAGGGGGACAGCCCCAGCATTTT. Protein product: CASSYSAAGGQPQHF.